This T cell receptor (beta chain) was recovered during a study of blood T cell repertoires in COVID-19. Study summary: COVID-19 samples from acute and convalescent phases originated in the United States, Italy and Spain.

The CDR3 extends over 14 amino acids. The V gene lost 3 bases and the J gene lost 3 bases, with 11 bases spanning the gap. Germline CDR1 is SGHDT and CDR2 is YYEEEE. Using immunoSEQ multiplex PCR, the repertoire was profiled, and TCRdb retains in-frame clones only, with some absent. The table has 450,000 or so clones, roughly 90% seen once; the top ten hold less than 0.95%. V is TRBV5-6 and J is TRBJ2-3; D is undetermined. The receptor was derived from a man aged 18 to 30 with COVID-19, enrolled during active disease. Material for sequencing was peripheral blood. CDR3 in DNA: TGTGCCAGCAGCTCACGTAGTCGGACAGATACGCAGTATTTT. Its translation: CASSSRSRTDTQYF.